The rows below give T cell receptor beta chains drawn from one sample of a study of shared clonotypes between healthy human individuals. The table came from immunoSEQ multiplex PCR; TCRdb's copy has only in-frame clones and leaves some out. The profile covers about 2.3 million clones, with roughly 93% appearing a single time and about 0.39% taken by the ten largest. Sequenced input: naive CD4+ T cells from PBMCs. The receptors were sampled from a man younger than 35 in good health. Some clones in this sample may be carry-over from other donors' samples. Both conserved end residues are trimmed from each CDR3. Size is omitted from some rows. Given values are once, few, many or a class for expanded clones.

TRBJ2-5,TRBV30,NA,AWTNGGWETQY
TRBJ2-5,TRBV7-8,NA,ASTLALAGVETQY
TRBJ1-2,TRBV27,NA,ASATGVNGYT
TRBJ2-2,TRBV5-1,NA,ASTKEVDTGELF
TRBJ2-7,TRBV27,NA,ASSGYPYEQY
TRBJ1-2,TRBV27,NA,ASSSDRSGGYT
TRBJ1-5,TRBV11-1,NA,ASSRDRDQPQH
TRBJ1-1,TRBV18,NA,ASSPTRDRGGTEAF
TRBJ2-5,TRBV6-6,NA,ASSRTSGWDWTQY
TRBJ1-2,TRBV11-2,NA,ASSLGRHYGYT
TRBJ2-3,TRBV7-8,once,ASSTRDGTLEY
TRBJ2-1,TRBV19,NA,ASSTVGYNEQF